This T cell receptor beta chain was documented in a study of T cell responses to AZD1222 COVID-19 vaccine. Study background: Second doses were pooled across both intervals (about 4 or about 12 weeks).

Clones were read by immunoSEQ multiplex PCR, and TCRdb kept only the in-frame ones, dropping some. Of around 170,000 clones listed, more than 75% are singletons. Notes on this clone: Its antigen is currently unknown.

General study results and limits: The donor cohort was predominantly white British with a female majority, and clonal diversity may have been underestimated. The reported proportion of spike-specific TCRs targeting unmutated variant regions was nearly half. Vaccine-related CD4 TCRs covered spike, predominating at 160-218 and 743-854.

The starting material was peripheral blood, obtained on day 0 of AZD1222 vaccination. The sequence was obtained from an adult in good health.

The CDR3 DNA follows: TGTGCCAGTAGTCTTGGGGGCGGTGGGGCCAACGTCCTGACTTTC. Translated: CASSLGGGGANVLTF. The chain links TRBV19 to TRBJ2-6; perhaps TRBD1 as D (6 bases). Deletions cut 5 bases from V and 3 bases from J, with 11 bases between. The CDR3 totals 15 residues. Germline V CDR1 and CDR2: LNHDA, SQIVND (reference sequence).